Following are 17 T cell receptor beta chains from one sample sequenced in a study of tumor-infiltrating lymphocytes in primary liver carcinoma. A primer matching the constant region was used to make TCR beta cDNA from approximately 0.55 ug of total RNA. Three nested multiplex PCR rounds, a slightly modified ARM-PCR, produced the libraries for TCR beta. Use of TRBV1-TRBV30 forward primers with a C-beta reverse primer characterized the first two PCR rounds, which lasted about 9 cycles each. Using its own MiXCR run on the multiplex PCR reads, TCRdb lists one record per CDR3 protein. The table records about 66,000 distinct CDR3 sequences, about 71% of them present only once. Unsorted bulk tissue, about 19-32 mg of it, served as the source for co-extraction of RNA and DNA. Sequencing input: liver tumor tissue from sampling region 4. As for subset: tumor region T4, right-lateral pole. These receptors were taken from a man in his forties with primary liver carcinoma and hepatitis B virus infection.

This clonotype is labeled medium-sized. The genes are TRBV11-2 and TRBJ2-2; 10 bases are a match to TRBD2. V lost 4 bases and J lost 6; bases outside the gene matches: 5. The CDR3 runs to 15 residues. The germline gives CDR1 SGHAT, CDR2 FQNNGV. CDR3 coding DNA: TGTGCCAGCAGCTCTAGCGGGAGTGCCCCCGGGGAGCTGTTTTTT. It yields the protein CASSSSGSAPGELFF.

The CDR3 loop is CANRVGPNEKLFF. CDR3 coding DNA: TGTGCCAACCGGGTTGGGCCTAATGAAAAACTGTTTTTT. The chain employs TRBV6-5 and TRBJ1-4, with no clear D. Germline V gene lookup returns CDR1 MNHEY and CDR2 SVGAGI. This CDR3 comprises 13 residues. Trimming took off 10 bases at V and 3 bases at J, with 12 bases between the two ends.

At least ten counts were recorded for this clonotype. The chain carries TRBV20-1 and TRBJ2-7; 12 bases are a match to TRBD2. The V segment lost 6 bases and the J segment 3 bases; nucleotides outside the gene matches: 15. The CDR3 totals 17 residues. Germline values: CDR1 DFQATT, CDR2 SNEGSKA (reference sequence). This CDR3 is CSARRTTRTSGNYEQYF. In nucleotides, the CDR3 is TGCAGTGCGCGAAGGACAACCAGGACTAGCGGGAACTACGAGCAGTACTTC.

Points on this clonotype: A much larger clone is a single base away; this may be a read error. The chain joins TRBV5-1 to TRBJ2-1, with D maybe TRBD1 (5 bases). The J call is in doubt because the DNA end fits TRBJ2-7 better. The CDR3 is made up of 14 amino acids. From germline, CDR1 is SGHRS and CDR2 YFSETQ. The CDR3 loop is CASTSNIGAGEQYF. CDR3 nucleotides: TGCGCCAGCACCTCCAACATAGGGGCTGGGGAGCAGTACTTC.

In this sample, this clonotype turned up many times. The junction and the germline gene differ at one end; a read error may be behind it. The chain employs TRBV11-2 and TRBJ2-1; 7 bases fit TRBD2. Germline V gene data show CDR1 as SGHAT and CDR2 as FQNNGV. This CDR3 is built from 11 residues. The CDR3 region has the DNA TGTGTCAGCAGCTTGGGGGGGGAGCAGTTCTTC. It codes for CVSSLGGEQFF.

Remarks on this clonotype: An end of the junction differs from the germline gene, which may be a read error. This chain joins TRBV29-1 and TRBJ2-7; 8 bases agree with TRBD1. The germline CDR1 and CDR2 sequences are SQVTM and ANQGSEA. The CDR3 is made up of 13 amino acids. CDR3 sequence: CSAEGTGSYEQYF. As DNA, the CDR3 is TGCAGCGCTGAAGGGACAGGTTCCTACGAGCAGTACTTC.

As to this clonotype: The junction differs from germline at one of its ends, possibly a read error. This chain uses TRBV14 with TRBJ2-3, with a tentative D call TRBD2 (7 bases). The CDR3 has 17 residues. CDR1 is SGHDN and CDR2 is FVKESK in the germline V gene. In nucleotides, the CDR3 is TGTGCAAGCAGCCAGGAGGGGGGGAACCTGCCCACAGATACGCAGTATTTT. Residues: CASSQEGGNLPTDTQYF. Drawing the rest from reference TRBV14 and TRBJ2-3, the complete variable domain is EAGVTQFPSHSVIEKGQTVTLRCDPISGHDNLYWYRRVMGKEIKFLLHFVKESKQDESGMPNNRFLAERTGGTYSTLKVQPAELEDSGVYFCASSQEGGNLPTDTQYFGPGTRLTVL.

The V call is TRBV4-3, the J call TRBJ1-6; 8 bases fit TRBD1. This CDR3 is 15 amino acids long. V lost 1 base and J lost 7; bases outside the gene matches: 3. CDR1 and CDR2 from the germline V gene are LGHNA and YSLEER. Written as DNA, the CDR3 is TGCGCCAGCAGCCAAGTTGGACAGGGAAATTCACCCCTCCACTTT. Its translation: CASSQVGQGNSPLHF.

The chain couples TRBV4-1 to TRBJ2-2; 13 bases match TRBD2. The CDR3 runs 21 residues. The germline V gene has CDR1 MGHRA and CDR2 YSYEKL. V lost 0 bases and J lost 6; bases outside the gene matches: 16. The CDR3 sequence is CASSQDFAGLAGAPGAGELFF. The CDR3 nucleotides are TGCGCCAGCAGCCAAGATTTCGCAGGACTAGCGGGAGCCCCGGGGGCCGGGGAGCTGTTTTTT.

This clonotype qualifies as large. This chain joins TRBV7-9 and TRBJ1-2; D ambiguous. Germline-derived CDR1 and CDR2 are SEHNR and FQNEAQ (reference sequence). CDR3 length: 16 amino acids. Between the trimmed V and J ends, which lost 5 bases and 5 bases, there was a span of 21 bases. CDR3 sequence reads: CASSPEGRLSQYGYTF. The CDR3 DNA sequence: TGTGCCAGCAGCCCCGAGGGCAGGCTGTCCCAGTATGGCTACACCTTC.

This clonotype was seen repeatedly, ten times or more. The rearrangement uses TRBV29-1 and TRBJ2-5; 8 positions match TRBD2. Looked up from germline, CDR1 is SQVTM and CDR2 is ANQGSEA. The V gene end was trimmed by 0 bases and the J gene end by 5 bases; junction bases not matched to a gene: 5. This CDR3 comprises 14 residues. The CDR3 DNA follows: TGCAGCGTTGAAGATAAGGCTAGCGGGGAGACCCAGTACTTC. Amino acid sequence: CSVEDKASGETQYF.

About this clonotype: A junction boundary mismatches the germline segment, possibly from a read error. The DNA of the CDR3 is TGTGCCAGCAGTTACTCGGCAGCAATGCAGTCCCAGCATTTC. Translation: CASSYSAAMQSQHF. The genes are TRBV6-2 or TRBV6-3 and TRBJ1-5, with D unclear. Germline CDR1 reads MNHEY; CDR2 reads SVGEGT. The CDR3 is 14 amino acids.

This clonotype was counted a few times. Sequence at one end of the junction differs from germline and may be a read error. The CDR3 nucleotides read TGTGCCAGTAGTCTTCCGGGACAGCCAAAACTGGTTTTT. Encoded protein: CASSLPGQPKLVF. The chain uses TRBV28 and TRBJ1-4, with 7 bases matching TRBD1. The CDR3 is made up of 13 amino acids. Germline CDR1 and CDR2: MDHEN and SYDVKM.

Comment on this clonotype: One junction end does not reproduce the germline sequence, and a read error may be involved. CDR3 sequence (DNA): TGTGCCAGCGGGCAACCTGGATCCTACAATGAGCAGCTCTTC. Translation: CASGQPGSYNEQLF. J is TRBJ2-1 and V is TRBV6-2 or TRBV6-3; unclear D gene. Germline-derived CDR1 and CDR2 are MNHEY and SVGEGT. This CDR3 has 14 amino acids.

Notes on this clonotype: One end of the junction varies from germline; a read error may be responsible. This rearrangement joins TRBV11-2 to TRBJ2-5; D uncertain. The germline gives CDR1 SGHAT, CDR2 FQNNGV. The CDR3 runs 14 residues. Here the CDR3 DNA reads TGTGCCAACAGCTTAGATCGACATATGGAGACCCAGTACTTC. Translating gives CANSLDRHMETQYF. Using reference TRBV11-2 and TRBJ2-5 for the parts outside the CDR3, the full variable domain is EAGVAQSPRYKIIEKRQSVAFWCNPISGHATLYWYQQILGQGPKLLIQFQNNGVVDDSQLPKDRFSAERLKGVDSTLKIQPAKLEDSAVYLCANSLDRHMETQYFGPGTRLLVL.

The V call is TRBV28, the J call TRBJ2-5; D remains unclear. The V end was cut by 6 bases, the J end by 4 bases, with 15 bases between. The CDR3 totals 14 residues. Germline values: CDR1 MDHEN, CDR2 SYDVKM. This chain's CDR3 is CASRGWSSGETQYF. CDR3 sequence (DNA): TGTGCCAGCAGAGGTTGGAGTTCAGGAGAGACCCAGTACTTC.

This clonotype was counted once. The rearrangement joins TRBV5-1 to TRBJ2-7, with TRBD2 matching over 8 bases. There are 15 residues in the CDR3. J gave up 2 bases and V 3 bases, and 7 bases lay outside the gene matches. CDR1 and CDR2 from the germline V gene are SGHRS and YFSETQ. CDR3 DNA sequence: TGCGCCAGCAGCTCGAGACTAGCGAGAACCTACGAGCAGTACTTC. It translates to CASSSRLARTYEQYF.